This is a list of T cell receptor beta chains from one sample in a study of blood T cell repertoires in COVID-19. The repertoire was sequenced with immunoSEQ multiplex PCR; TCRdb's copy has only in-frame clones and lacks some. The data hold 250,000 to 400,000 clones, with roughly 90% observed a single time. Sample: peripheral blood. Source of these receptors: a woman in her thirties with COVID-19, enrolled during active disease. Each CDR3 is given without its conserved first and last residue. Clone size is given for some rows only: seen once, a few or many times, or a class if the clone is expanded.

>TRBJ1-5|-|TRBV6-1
ASSDMMTGRQPQH
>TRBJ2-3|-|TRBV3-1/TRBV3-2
ASSLAGAGTDTQY
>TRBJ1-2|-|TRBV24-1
ATSDQTGDYGYT
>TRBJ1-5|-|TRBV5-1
ASSLDGGDQPQH
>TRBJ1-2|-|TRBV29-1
SVVRQGDGYT
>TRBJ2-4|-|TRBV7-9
ASSLDGAKNIQY
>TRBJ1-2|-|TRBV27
ASSQREGYGYT
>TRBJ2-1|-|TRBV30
AWTGTNVVNEQF
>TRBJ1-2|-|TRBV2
ASSEGGVSDGYT
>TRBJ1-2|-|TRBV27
ASSFTGGPPLYGYT
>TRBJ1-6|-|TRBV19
ASSIRDSNSPLH
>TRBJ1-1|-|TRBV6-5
ASSSPGQLNTEAF
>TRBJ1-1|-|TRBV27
ASSSLDRGHTEAF
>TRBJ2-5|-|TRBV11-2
ASSQGVAGVQETQY
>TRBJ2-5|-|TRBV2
ASRAERGSQETQY
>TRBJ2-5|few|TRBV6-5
ASSQLAGDQETQY
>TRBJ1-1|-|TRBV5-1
ASSEKTGSGTEAF
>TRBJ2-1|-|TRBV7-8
ASSERQGQF
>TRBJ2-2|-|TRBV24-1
ATSDPTTGFTGELF
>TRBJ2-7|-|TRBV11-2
ASSFGLGAVYEQY
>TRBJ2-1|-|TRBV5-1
ASSWIPGLVWNEQF
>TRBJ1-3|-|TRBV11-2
ASSRSDFGSGNTIY
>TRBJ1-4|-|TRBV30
AWSVDRANEKLF
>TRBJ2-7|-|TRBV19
ASSRNRVDYEQY
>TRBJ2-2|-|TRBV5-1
ASMGQPSNTGELF
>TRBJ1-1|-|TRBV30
ANAGNTEAF
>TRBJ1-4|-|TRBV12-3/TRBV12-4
ASRGLAEKLF
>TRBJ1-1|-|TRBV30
AWSTGGTEAF
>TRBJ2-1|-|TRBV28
ASSHDSPRINEQF
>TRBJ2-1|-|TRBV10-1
ASSLAGGGNEQF
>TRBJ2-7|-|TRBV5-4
ASSSRPLAGADEQY
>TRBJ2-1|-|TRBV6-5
AHSRSRSGNEQF
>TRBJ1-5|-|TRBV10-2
ASSDYGQGPNQPQH
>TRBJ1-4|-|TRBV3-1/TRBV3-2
ASSQNSGQLF
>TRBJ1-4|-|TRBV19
ASSSLEELNEKLF
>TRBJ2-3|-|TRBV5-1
ASSLKTSDRTDTQY
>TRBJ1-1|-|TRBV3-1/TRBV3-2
ASSPVVGGETEAF
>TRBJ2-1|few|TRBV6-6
ASSSGTSGKVHEQF
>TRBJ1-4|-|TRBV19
ASSRQAGPEKLF
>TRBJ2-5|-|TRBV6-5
ASNGQGERQETQY
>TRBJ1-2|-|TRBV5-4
ASRQGARGYT